These 6 T cell receptor beta chains originate from one sample sequenced in a study of T cell clonality in common variable immunodeficiency. The method was immunoSEQ multiplex PCR; TCRdb's version includes in-frame clones alone and lacks a portion of them. The table lists roughly 60,000 clones, no singletons, with under 2% in the top ten. Sequencing was carried out using peripheral blood mononuclear cells. These receptors were obtained from a person between 18 and 75 years old in good health.

This clone was seen repeatedly, ten times or more. Read sequence stops 3 residues before the CDR3 end, and the germline J gene provides the missing end. The rearrangement uses TRBV5-1 and TRBJ1-2; D possibly corresponds to TRBD1 (6 bases). This CDR3 has 15 residues. Looked up from germline, CDR1 is SGHRS and CDR2 is YFSETQ. The germline V and J ends were trimmed by 4 bases and 3 bases, with 16 bases remaining between them. Incomplete CDR3 DNA: TGCGCCAGCAGCACCGAGGCAGGGGTTTACTATGGC. It translates to CASSTEAGVYYG. The CDR3 in full is CASSTEAGVYYGYTF.

This clone showed up many times. The CDR3 extends 3 residues past the end of the read, so its final part is completed from the germline J gene. The rearrangement joins TRBV18 to TRBJ1-1; D might be TRBD1 (6 bases). Germline V gene sequence: CDR1 KGHSH, CDR2 LQKENI. CDR3 length equals 16 residues. V lost 2 bases and J 1 base, leaving 14 bases between the germline ends. CDR3 loop: CASSPLGTGTNTEAFF. The sequenced CDR3 bases are TGTGCCAGCTCACCATTGGGTACAGGGACGAACACTGAA.

This clone showed up many times. Coverage ceases 3 residues before the CDR3 finishes, and the germline J gene fills in the end. This sequence joins TRBV20-1 and TRBJ2-1, with 12 nucleotides matching TRBD2. This CDR3 has 15 residues. Trimming removed 6 bases from V and 3 bases from J; junction bases left unmatched: 6. Germline V gene data show CDR1 as DFQATT and CDR2 as SNEGSKA (reference sequence). CDR3 DNA (partial): TGCAGTGCGGCCAGGACTAGCGGGATCTACAATGAG. Its protein product is CSAARTSGIYNE. Given in full, the CDR3 is CSAARTSGIYNEQFF.

This clone was counted many times. The sequenced fragment ends 3 residues before the CDR3 boundary, so the rest is inferred from the germline J gene. This chain connects TRBV5-5 to TRBJ1-6, with D unresolved. The CDR3 extends over 11 amino acids. Germline V lookup: CDR1 SGHKS, CDR2 YYEKEE (reference sequence). Between the trimmed V and J ends, which lost 4 bases and 7 bases, there was a span of 3 bases. The chain's CDR3 is CASSQNSPLHF. CDR3 bases read: TGTGCCAGCAGCCAAAATTCACCC.

This clone was seen ten or more times. The read ends 3 residues before the CDR3 terminus; that terminus is restored from the germline J gene. This sequence joins TRBV30 and TRBJ2-7, with 10 bases lining up with TRBD2. CDR3 length: 13 residues. From germline, CDR1 is GTSNPN and CDR2 SVGIG (reference sequence). Trimming at V came to 4 bases and at J to 2 bases, leaving 2 bases not matched to a gene. CDR3 DNA, as far as it was read: TGTGCCTGGACTAGCGGGGGAACCTACGAG. Protein product: CAWTSGGTYE. The complete CDR3 reads CAWTSGGTYEQYF.

This clone was detected many times. The read terminates 3 residues ahead of where the CDR3 ends, so the germline J gene completes it. This chain connects TRBV29-1 to TRBJ1-1, with a weak D call TRBD1 (5 bases). Trimming left V 6 bases short and J 2 bases short, with 13 bases between. Germline values: CDR1 SQVTM, CDR2 ANQGSEA. There are 13 residues in the CDR3. The covered CDR3 bases are TGCAGCGTACAGGTTACGACAAACACTGAA. It specifies CSVQVTTNTE. The CDR3 as a whole reads CSVQVTTNTEAFF.